This entry concerns a single T cell receptor (beta chain). The data were obtained in a study of cytomegalovirus exposure and HLA in healthy donors. Germline V gives CDR1 LNHDA, CDR2 SQIVND (reference sequence). V shed 5 bases and J 9 bases; nucleotides not matched to a gene: 13. The CDR3 extends over 15 amino acids. PCR involved 60 Vbeta and 13 Jbeta primers. TCRdb keeps only in-frame clones here, not all; method: immunoSEQ multiplex PCR. The sample records some 160,000 clones, about 72% being singletons. The receptor was derived from a man between 60 and 75 years old in good health and CMV-seronegative. The sample consisted of PBMCs. The chain joins TRBV19 to TRBJ2-4; 7 bases fit TRBD1. Here the CDR3 reads CASSQTSGGRGIQYF. The CDR3 DNA sequence: TGTGCCAGTAGTCAAACTTCAGGGGGTCGGGGCATTCAGTACTTC. Full variable domain (missing parts from reference TRBV19 and TRBJ2-4): DGGITQSPKYLFRKEGQNVTLSCEQNLNHDAMYWYRQDPGQGLRLIYYSQIVNDFQKGDIAEGYSVSREKKESFPLTVTSAQKNPTAFYLCASSQTSGGRGIQYFGAGTRLSVL.